Listed here are 25 T cell receptor beta chains from one sample, sequenced in a study of shared clonotypes between healthy human individuals (dated by TCRdb to the early 2020s). Library method: the immunoSEQ multiplex PCR assay. Sourced from immuneACCESS, this table was stored by TCRdb with only in-frame sequences that have V and J called. A share of the clones is absent; for the studies checked, an unresolved V gene accounts for under half, and the remainder has no known explanation. This sample comprises 90,000 to 150,000 clones, 68% of them detected only once. In total, the top ten clones hold 24% of the sample. The sequenced sample was memory CD8+ T cells sorted from blood. The cell subset or site label, read with the paper, signifies: CD45RO+ cells pooled with CCR7-negative TemRA cells. Receptors originate from a woman aged 25 to 39 in good health.

J is TRBJ2-7 and V is TRBV11-3; possible D gene TRBD2, 5 bases. With 4 bases removed from V and 3 bases from J, the gap between germline ends came to 10 bases. The length of the CDR3 is 13 residues. The germline V gene has CDR1 SGHNT and CDR2 YENEEA. CDR3 sequence: CASSSDSSYEQYF. In DNA form, the CDR3 reads TGTGCCAGCAGCTCGGACTCAAGCTACGAGCAGTACTTC.

The chain recombines TRBV28 with TRBJ2-2, with 7 bases identical to TRBD1. The CDR3 sequence is 15 residues long. Germline-derived CDR1 and CDR2 are MDHEN and SYDVKM. The junction had 4 bases not matched to a gene; V was cut back by 3 bases and J by 3 bases. The CDR3 loop is CASSLTGWDTGELFF. The CDR3 bases are TGTGCCAGCAGTTTGACAGGGTGGGACACCGGGGAGCTGTTTTTT.

This clone was seen more than once but under ten times. The chain is built from TRBV30 and TRBJ1-1, with D perhaps TRBD1 (6 bases). The CDR3 sequence is 15 residues long. V was cut by 5 bases and J by 4 bases, with 20 bases left in between. CDR1 is GTSNPN and CDR2 is SVGIG in the germline V gene (reference sequence). The CDR3 coding sequence is TGTGCCTGGTCATACAACAGGGCCCCCCCCACTGAAGCTTTCTTT. Its protein is CAWSYNRAPPTEAFF.

The sample holds many counts of this clone. The V call is TRBV6-4, the J call TRBJ1-1; 8 bases align to TRBD1. This CDR3 is 16 amino acids long. Germline CDR1 is MRHNA and CDR2 is SNTAGT. Trimming at V came to 4 bases and at J to 1 base, leaving 8 bases not matched to a gene. The CDR3 DNA reads TGTGCCAGCAGTGCCGAACCCGGGACAGGGAACACTGAAGCTTTCTTT. This gives the protein CASSAEPGTGNTEAFF.

This clone was detected many times. This chain's CDR3 is CASSLGTGASSYNEQFF. For the CDR3, the DNA is TGTGCCAGCAGCCTAGGAACAGGGGCCAGCTCCTACAATGAGCAGTTCTTC. This chain joins TRBV14 and TRBJ2-1, with TRBD1 matching over 7 bases. Germline V gene lookup returns CDR1 SGHDN and CDR2 FVKESK. With 4 bases clipped from V and 0 bases from J, the junction kept 9 bases outside the gene matches. CDR3 length: 17 residues.

The chain links TRBV25-1 to TRBJ1-5; D uncertain. Per the germline V gene, CDR1 is MGHDK and CDR2 is SYGVNS. V lost 4 bases and J 4 bases, leaving 17 bases between the germline ends. This CDR3 is 16 amino acids long. The CDR3 DNA reads as TGTGCCAGCAGTGGGGATCCGGGCCAACCAAATCAGCCCCAGCATTTT. Its translation: CASSGDPGQPNQPQHF.

The table lists this clone with many counts. V gene TRBV5-1 combines with J gene TRBJ2-1, with a possible D match to TRBD2 (5 bases). The CDR3 totals 14 residues. The V and J ends lost 1 base and 5 bases respectively, with 10 bases between them. Germline V CDR1 and CDR2: SGHRS, YFSETQ. The CDR3 reads CASSLLLEDNEQFF. In nucleotides, the CDR3 is TGCGCCAGCAGCTTGTTACTAGAAGACAATGAGCAGTTCTTC.

This clone was seen a single time. The rearrangement uses TRBV5-1 and TRBJ2-1; D remains unclear. Germline V gene lookup returns CDR1 SGHRS and CDR2 YFSETQ. This CDR3 has 11 amino acids. The V end lost 4 bases, the J end lost 9 bases, and 8 bases lay between the germline ends. The CDR3 is CASSARVEQFF. CDR3 DNA sequence: TGCGCCAGCAGCGCCCGGGTTGAGCAGTTCTTC.

CDR3 sequence (DNA): TGTGCCAGCAGTTCCCACGGGACTAGCGGGAAAGGTACGCAGTATTTT. This encodes CASSSHGTSGKGTQYF. The chain carries TRBV28 and TRBJ2-3; 13 bases line up with TRBD2. This CDR3 has 16 amino acids. Germline-derived CDR1 and CDR2 are MDHEN and SYDVKM. V lost 4 bases and J lost 8; bases outside the gene matches: 9.

The chain recombines TRBV15 with TRBJ1-4; TRBD1 aligns across 7 bases. Germline trimming cut 8 bases from V and 5 bases from J; bases unmatched to any gene: 8. Germline lookup yields CDR1 LNHNV and CDR2 YYDKDF (reference sequence). This CDR3 has 14 amino acids. CDR3 loop: CATSTGTENEKLFF. Here the CDR3 DNA reads TGTGCCACCTCAACCGGGACAGAAAATGAAAAACTGTTTTTT. Combining the CDR3 with reference TRBV15 and TRBJ1-4 gives the whole variable domain DAMVIQNPRYQVTQFGKPVTLSCSQTLNHNVMYWYQQKSSQAPKLLFHYYDKDFNNEADTPDNFQSRRPNTSFCFLDIRSPGLGDTAMYLCATSTGTENEKLFFGSGTQLSVL.

This chain links TRBV7-2 with TRBJ2-2; 9 bases are a match to TRBD2. The CDR3 runs to 19 residues. V lost 4 bases, J lost 4 bases, and 16 bases stayed unmatched. Germline CDR1 SGHTA, CDR2 FQGNSA. CDR3 in DNA: TGTGCCAGCAGCTCCACCCCACTAGCGGGTTTGGGCGTCACCGGGGAGCTGTTTTTT. This sequence encodes CASSSTPLAGLGVTGELFF.

V and J are TRBV7-2 and TRBJ2-1; 8 nucleotides line up with TRBD2. The CDR3 is 16 amino acids. In germline, CDR1 is SGHTA, CDR2 FQGNSA. V lost 0 bases, J lost 9 bases, and 10 bases stayed unmatched. CDR3 bases: TGTGCCAGCAGCTTAGCGCGGAGCGGGAGTGCCGGTGAGCAGTTCTTC. Its protein product is CASSLARSGSAGEQFF.

The chain couples TRBV18 to TRBJ2-7; TRBD1 might be the D (5 bases). Trimming pared 1 base from V and 2 bases from J, leaving 9 bases between. This CDR3 comprises 14 residues. The germline CDR1 and CDR2 sequences are KGHSH and LQKENI. The CDR3 is CASSPQGPAYEQYF. CDR3 sequence (DNA): TGTGCCAGCTCACCACAGGGGCCTGCCTACGAGCAGTACTTC.

The CDR3, as DNA: TGTGCCAGCAGCCACGACCACTACGAGCAGTACTTC. Amino acid sequence: CASSHDHYEQYF. J is TRBJ2-7 and V is TRBV6-1; D remains unclear. The CDR3 spans 12 residues. Per the germline V gene, CDR1 is MNHNS and CDR2 is SASEGT. The V end was cut by 6 bases, the J end by 3 bases, with 9 bases between.

This chain joins TRBV7-6 and TRBJ1-5; no clear D. V lost 0 bases and J lost 7, with 7 bases in between. The CDR3 contains 13 residues. CDR1 is SGHVS, CDR2 FNYEAQ, per germline. The CDR3, as DNA: TGTGCCAGCAGCTTAGCCGCCGGACAGCCCCAGCATTTT. Its protein is CASSLAAGQPQHF.

This clone was observed a handful of times. The rearrangement joins TRBV19 to TRBJ1-5; no definite D call. Germline V gene lookup returns CDR1 LNHDA and CDR2 SQIVND (reference sequence). Trimming stripped 5 bases from V and 7 bases from J, with 18 bases between. The CDR3 has 15 residues. The chain's CDR3 is CASSRSGGLWQPQHF. CDR3 in DNA: TGTGCCAGTAGTCGCAGCGGCGGGCTCTGGCAGCCCCAGCATTTT.

A remark on this clone: This is likely an artifact of a read error, given a far larger clone one base away. The chain carries TRBV5-1 and TRBJ1-1; possibly TRBD1 for D (5 bases). Trimming removed 2 bases at V and 6 bases at J, with 20 bases between. Looked up from germline, CDR1 is SGHRS and CDR2 is YFSETQ. The CDR3 runs 16 residues. CDR3 in DNA: TGCGCCAGCAGCTTCGTCCTGGGGGAGGGCATCTCTGAAGCTTTCTTT. Its translation: CASSFVLGEGISEAFF.

CDR3 DNA sequence: TGTGCCAGCAGTGAAGCGCTAGCGGGGGCCTACGAGCAGTACTTC. Protein product: CASSEALAGAYEQYF. This sequence joins TRBV6-1 and TRBJ2-7, with 10 positions matching TRBD2. This CDR3 has 15 amino acids. CDR1 is MNHNS and CDR2 is SASEGT in the germline V gene. With 0 bases clipped from V and 2 bases from J, the junction kept 1 base outside the gene matches.

The rearrangement joins TRBV19 to TRBJ1-2; 9 bases line up with TRBD1. The V segment lost 6 bases and the J segment 0 bases; nucleotides outside the gene matches: 8. Per germline, CDR1 LNHDA and CDR2 SQIVND (reference sequence). The CDR3 is 16 residues long. Written as DNA, the CDR3 is TGTGCCAGTAGCTTATGGACAGGGGCTTCTAACTATGGCTACACCTTC. This sequence encodes CASSLWTGASNYGYTF.

The rearrangement joins TRBV7-8 to TRBJ1-4; no definite D call. V lost 4 bases, J lost 7 bases, and 10 bases lay in between. The germline V gene has CDR1 SGHVS and CDR2 FQNEAQ. CDR3 length: 13 amino acids. CDR3 nucleotides: TGTGCCAGCAGCTATAGGGCAGTTGAAAAACTGTTTTTT. It specifies CASSYRAVEKLFF.

The count of this clone is one. J is TRBJ2-7 and V is TRBV28; 9 bases map to TRBD2. Trimming took 4 bases from V and 3 from J; bases not matched to a gene: 16. The CDR3 is 18 amino acids. Germline V CDR1 and CDR2: MDHEN, SYDVKM. For the CDR3, the DNA is TGTGCCAGCAGTTCCCCCCTTGCGGGAGGGCCCCCGGTCTACGAGCAGTACTTC. The encoded protein is CASSSPLAGGPPVYEQYF.

In this sample, this clone turned up once. The genes are TRBV28 and TRBJ2-7, with TRBD2 identical over 7 bases. In germline, CDR1 is MDHEN, CDR2 SYDVKM. CDR3 length: 15 amino acids. V lost 6 bases to trimming and J lost 2 bases; unmatched junction nucleotides: 10. In DNA form, the CDR3 reads TGTGCCAGCAGGTCCGTACTAGCGAGTACCTACGAGCAGTACTTC. Protein product: CASRSVLASTYEQYF. Full variable domain (outside the CDR3, taken from reference TRBV28 and TRBJ2-7): DVKVTQSSRYLVKRTGEKVFLECVQDMDHENMFWYRQDPGLGLRLIYFSYDVKMKEKGDIPEGYSVSREKKERFSLILESASTNQTSMYLCASRSVLASTYEQYFGPGTRLTVT.

V usage is TRBV15 and J usage is TRBJ2-7; D is undetermined. V was shortened by 0 bases and J by 9 bases, with 12 bases between the two germline ends. The CDR3 has 13 amino acids. Germline CDR1 is LNHNV and CDR2 is YYDKDF (reference sequence). The CDR3 DNA sequence: TGTGCCACCAGCAGAGATTCAAAGGACCCGCAGTACTTC. Protein product: CATSRDSKDPQYF.

This clone was detected only once. The CDR3 DNA reads as TGTGCCAGCAGCCAAGCGGGCGGGAGGAACACCGGGGAGCTGTTTTTT. Protein product: CASSQAGGRNTGELFF. The chain recombines TRBV4-2 with TRBJ2-2, with TRBD2 matching 7 bases. With V trimmed by 1 base and J by 1 base, 3 bases remained unmatched. This CDR3 spans 16 amino acids. From germline, CDR1 is LGHNA and CDR2 YNFKEQ.

This clone came up a few times. The chain uses TRBV9 and TRBJ2-1; D is perhaps TRBD2 (6 bases). The CDR3 consists of 17 residues. Between the trimmed V and J ends, which lost 0 bases and 0 bases, there was a span of 13 bases. CDR1 SGDLS and CDR2 YYNGEE come from the germline V gene. CDR3 nucleotide sequence: TGTGCCAGCAGCGTAGGCGGAGGGAGTAGCTCCTACAATGAGCAGTTCTTC. It translates to CASSVGGGSSSYNEQFF.